These 32 T cell receptor beta chains came from one sample sequenced in a study of early T cells in non-severe SARS-CoV-2 infection. TCRdb processed the 5' RACE reads anew with MiXCR; each CDR3 protein has one entry. The top ten clones hold just over 20% of a sample with 42,000 or so distinct CDR3 sequences, approximately 10% of them seen once. The sequencing input was whole blood. The receptors derive from an adult who was a healthcare worker with PCR-confirmed SARS-CoV-2 infection or an uninfected control (not recorded which).

The V and J genes are TRBV5-1 and TRBJ2-1; no firm D call. Trimming took 1 base from V and 6 from J, leaving 2 bases between them. The CDR3 is 11 residues long. Germline V gene data show CDR1 as SGHRS and CDR2 as YFSETQ. In DNA form, the CDR3 reads TGCGCCAGCAGCTTGAGCAATGAGCAGTTCTTC. Its protein is CASSLSNEQFF.

The V gene is TRBV29-1, the J gene TRBJ1-3; no definite D call. This CDR3 has 13 amino acids. V lost 6 bases and J lost 1, with 10 bases in between. Germline V gene data show CDR1 as SQVTM and CDR2 as ANQGSEA. The CDR3, as DNA: TGCAGCGTCCGAGGCAATTCTGGAAACACCATATATTTT. This encodes CSVRGNSGNTIYF.

This clonotype was recorded many times. The J gene is TRBJ2-1, the V gene TRBV6-5, with 10 nucleotides matching TRBD1. CDR1 is MNHEY, CDR2 SVGAGI, per germline. The CDR3 is made up of 15 amino acids. The trim removed 4 bases at V and 8 bases at J, leaving 8 bases unmatched. The CDR3 DNA sequence: TGTGCCAGCAGTTTCTCCGGGACAGGGGTGGATGAGCAGTTCTTC. It translates to CASSFSGTGVDEQFF.

The CDR3 loop reads CASSYSPGGLFYEQYF. The CDR3 coding sequence is TGTGCCAGCAGTTACTCCCCGGGAGGGCTGTTTTACGAGCAGTACTTC. The genes are TRBV6-2 or TRBV6-3 and TRBJ2-7; 8 nucleotides match TRBD2. CDR1 is MNHEY, CDR2 SVGEGT, per germline. The CDR3 totals 16 residues. V lost 0 bases, J lost 4 bases, and 8 bases stayed unmatched.

In its sample, this clonotype was seen a few times. The chain employs TRBV10-3 and TRBJ2-2, with 10 bases lining up with TRBD2. The length of the CDR3 is 17 residues. Per the germline V gene, CDR1 is ENHRY and CDR2 is SYGVKD. With V trimmed by 5 bases and J by 5 bases, 11 bases remained unmatched. CDR3 nucleotides: TGTGCCATCAGTCAACCCATAGCGGGAGGAGGGACCGGGGAGCTGTTTTTT. This translates into CAISQPIAGGGTGELFF.

This clonotype was observed at least ten times. The chain links TRBV6-2 or TRBV6-3 to TRBJ1-1; no reliable D call. The ends were cut back, 3 bases at V and 3 bases at J, with 8 bases in the middle. Germline-derived CDR1 and CDR2 are MNHEY and SVGEGT. The CDR3 is 13 amino acids. The CDR3 DNA reads TGTGCCAGCAGTTATAAAGGGTACACTGAAGCTTTCTTT. Protein sequence: CASSYKGYTEAFF.

This clonotype came up many times. The chain links TRBV6-6 to TRBJ2-5; 7 bases line up with TRBD2. CDR3 length: 13 residues. CDR1 is MNHNY, CDR2 SVGAGI, per germline (reference sequence). V lost 5 bases to trimming and J lost 5 bases; unmatched junction nucleotides: 5. The CDR3 loop is CASSPAGTETQYF. The CDR3 DNA reads TGTGCCAGCAGTCCAGCGGGAACTGAGACCCAGTACTTC.

The CDR3 DNA reads as TGTGCCAGCAGCTTACTAGGATTTGGCGGGGAGCTGTTTTTT. Residues: CASSLLGFGGELFF. The chain is built from TRBV11-1 and TRBJ2-2; D gene unclear. This CDR3 region has 14 residues. Trimming stripped 2 bases from V and 7 bases from J, with 11 bases between. Germline V lookup: CDR1 SGHAT, CDR2 FQDESV (reference sequence).

This clonotype was detected ten times or more. This sequence joins TRBV4-3 and TRBJ2-3, with 9 bases matching TRBD1. The CDR3 length is 16 residues. Trimming took 4 bases from V and 3 from J; bases not matched to a gene: 8. Germline V CDR1 and CDR2: LGHNA, YSLEER. The CDR3 DNA reads as TGCGCCAGCAGCCGGACCCGACAGGGGGGTACAGATACGCAGTATTTT. It translates to CASSRTRQGGTDTQYF.

The sample holds a few counts of this clonotype. V usage is TRBV7-2 and J usage is TRBJ1-1, with D perhaps TRBD1 (6 bases). Trimming removed 1 base at V and 3 bases at J, with 6 bases between. The CDR3 sequence is 13 residues long. Looked up from germline, CDR1 is SGHTA and CDR2 is FQGNSA. CDR3 loop: CASSLDRDTEAFF. The CDR3 DNA is TGTGCCAGCAGCTTAGACAGGGACACTGAAGCTTTCTTT. Supplemented by reference TRBV7-2 and TRBJ1-1, the full variable domain reads GAGVSQSPSNKVTEKGKDVELRCDPISGHTALYWYRQSLGQGLEFLIYFQGNSAPDKSGLPSDRFSAERTGGSVSTLTIQRTQQEDSAVYLCASSLDRDTEAFFGQGTRLTVV.

The sample holds many counts of this clonotype. The rearrangement joins TRBV29-1 to TRBJ2-7, with a tentative D call TRBD1 (6 bases). This CDR3 has 12 amino acids. V was cut by 6 bases and J by 7 bases, with 16 bases left in between. Germline-derived CDR1 and CDR2 are SQVTM and ANQGSEA. In DNA form, the CDR3 reads TGCAGCGTAGAACAGGGAGTAGGGGAGCAGTACTTC. Translating gives CSVEQGVGEQYF.

This clonotype was found many times. This chain links TRBV6-1 with TRBJ2-7; 7 bases map to TRBD1. Germline CDR1 reads MNHNS; CDR2 reads SASEGT. Germline trimming cut 4 bases from V and 2 bases from J; bases unmatched to any gene: 2. The CDR3 consists of 13 residues. CDR3 amino acids: CASSAGQTYEQYF. Written as DNA, the CDR3 is TGTGCCAGCAGTGCGGGACAGACCTACGAGCAGTACTTC.

This clonotype occurred a few times. This chain joins TRBV15 and TRBJ2-5; D gene unclear. This CDR3 has 11 residues. The germline gives CDR1 LNHNV, CDR2 YYDKDF (reference sequence). Trimming took 1 base from V and 4 from J, leaving 1 base between them. CDR3 DNA: TGTGCCACCAGCAGAGGAGAGACCCAGTACTTC. It translates to CATSRGETQYF. The full variable domain, with the rest looked up from reference TRBV15 and TRBJ2-5, is DAMVIQNPRYQVTQFGKPVTLSCSQTLNHNVMYWYQQKSSQAPKLLFHYYDKDFNNEADTPDNFQSRRPNTSFCFLDIRSPGLGDTAMYLCATSRGETQYFGPGTRLLVL.

This clonotype was observed at least ten times. The junction departs from the called germline gene at one end, perhaps through a read error. The rearrangement links TRBV7-9 to TRBJ2-2; D is perhaps TRBD2 (7 bases). The germline V gene has CDR1 SEHNR and CDR2 FQNEAQ (reference sequence). The CDR3 sequence is 17 residues long. The CDR3 nucleotides are TGTGTCAGCCACCGTCGAGGGGGGGGGCTCGACACCGGGGAGCTGTTTTTT. Residues: CVSHRRGGGLDTGELFF.

This clonotype was found many times. This rearrangement joins TRBV6-6 to TRBJ1-6, with unresolved D. The CDR3 loop spans 14 amino acids. Trimming took 2 bases from V and 11 from J, leaving 13 bases between them. Per germline, CDR1 MNHNY and CDR2 SVGAGI (reference sequence). The CDR3 DNA reads TGTGCCAGCAGTTACGGCGGGAAATTGCCACCCCTCCACTTT. The encoded protein is CASSYGGKLPPLHF.

This clonotype was picked up a small number of times. The V and J genes are TRBV13 and TRBJ2-1; 7 bases are a match to TRBD1. J lost 4 bases, V lost 1 base, and 4 bases had no gene match. This CDR3 is 15 amino acids long. CDR1 and CDR2 (germline): PRHDT, FYEKMQ (reference sequence). CDR3 region: CASSLEQGLYNEQFF. CDR3 bases: TGTGCCAGCAGCTTAGAACAGGGGCTATACAATGAGCAGTTCTTC.

This clonotype was counted ten times or more. The rearrangement joins TRBV18 to TRBJ2-5; D may correspond to TRBD1 or TRBD2 (5 bases each). Germline CDR1 is KGHSH and CDR2 is LQKENI. V lost 4 bases, J lost 2 bases, and 8 bases lay in between. This CDR3 comprises 13 residues. CDR3: CASSQGRQETQYF. Written as DNA, the CDR3 is TGTGCCAGCTCACAGGGGAGACAAGAGACCCAGTACTTC.

In regard to this clonotype: A much larger clone differs from this one at a single base, so this may be a read error. The DNA for the CDR3 is TGTGCCAGCAGCAGACTAGCGGGAGAGTTGGATGAGCAGTTCTTC. As protein: CASSRLAGELDEQFF. J is TRBJ2-1 and V is TRBV12-3 or TRBV12-4; 12 positions match TRBD2. V shed 6 bases, J shed 8 bases, and the junction held 8 bases outside the gene matches. The CDR3 loop spans 15 amino acids.

This clonotype was picked up many times. This rearrangement joins TRBV28 to TRBJ2-3, with D tentatively TRBD1 or TRBD2 (6 bases each). CDR1 and CDR2 (germline): MDHEN, SYDVKM. CDR3 length: 15 residues. Trimming removed 8 bases at V and 4 bases at J, with 19 bases between. The CDR3 reads CASQTGGLRADTQYF. CDR3 in DNA: TGTGCCAGCCAAACCGGGGGCCTCCGCGCAGATACGCAGTATTTT. Full variable domain (remainder filled in from reference TRBV28 and TRBJ2-3): DVKVTQSSRYLVKRTGEKVFLECVQDMDHENMFWYRQDPGLGLRLIYFSYDVKMKEKGDIPEGYSVSREKKERFSLILESASTNQTSMYLCASQTGGLRADTQYFGPGTRLTVL.

There are many counts of this clonotype. The rearrangement uses TRBV29-1 and TRBJ1-2; weak D call: TRBD1 (6 bases). V lost 7 bases and J lost 6, with 12 bases in between. The CDR3 extends over 11 amino acids. CDR1 is SQVTM, CDR2 ANQGSEA, per germline. The CDR3 DNA is TGCAGCGCCCGGGGGGCGAATGGCTACACCTTC. Translation: CSARGANGYTF. The whole variable domain, filled in from reference TRBV29-1 and TRBJ1-2, reads SAVISQKPSRDICQRGTSLTIQCQVDSQVTMMFWYRQQPGQSLTLIATANQGSEATYESGFVIDKFPISRPNLTFSTLTVSNMSPEDSSIYLCSARGANGYTFGSGTRLTVV.

A few counts support this clonotype. This chain connects TRBV6-1 to TRBJ1-5, with TRBD1 as a possible D gene (5 bases). Germline lookup yields CDR1 MNHNS and CDR2 SASEGT. Trimming took 8 bases from V and 11 from J, leaving 16 bases between them. CDR3 size: 12 residues. The CDR3 sequence is CASLLPGGAQHF. As DNA, the CDR3 is TGTGCCAGCCTCCTCCCGGGGGGGGCCCAGCATTTT.

This clonotype appeared many times. The chain combines TRBV29-1 with TRBJ1-1; 9 bases agree with TRBD1. The CDR3 runs to 15 residues. The trim removed 4 bases at V and 1 base at J, leaving 7 bases unmatched. The germline CDR1 and CDR2 sequences are SQVTM and ANQGSEA. The CDR3 nucleotides are TGCAGCGTTGTGGTCGGGACAGGGCCGAACACTGAAGCTTTCTTT. It yields the protein CSVVVGTGPNTEAFF. The full variable domain, in which reference TRBV29-1 and TRBJ1-1 provide the parts outside the CDR3, is SAVISQKPSRDICQRGTSLTIQCQVDSQVTMMFWYRQQPGQSLTLIATANQGSEATYESGFVIDKFPISRPNLTFSTLTVSNMSPEDSSIYLCSVVVGTGPNTEAFFGQGTRLTVV.

This clonotype was seen a few times. The rearrangement joins TRBV28 to TRBJ2-5; a weak D match, TRBD2 (6 bases). The CDR3 loop spans 13 amino acids. V lost 6 bases, J lost 7 bases, and 15 bases lay in between. Germline V gene sequence: CDR1 MDHEN, CDR2 SYDVKM. The CDR3 is CASRPSSAMTQYF. As DNA, the CDR3 is TGTGCCAGCAGACCCTCTAGCGCGATGACCCAGTACTTC.

This clonotype has a count of ten or more. This chain connects TRBV2 to TRBJ2-2; perhaps TRBD1 as D (7 bases). Germline V gene data show CDR1 as SNHLY and CDR2 as FYNNEI. With 10 bases removed from V and 4 bases from J, the gap between germline ends came to 22 bases. This CDR3 comprises 16 residues. The CDR3 sequence: CAIAGQMRRGTGELFF. The CDR3 nucleotides are TGTGCCATCGCGGGACAGATGCGACGCGGCACCGGGGAGCTGTTTTTT.

This clonotype was picked up a small number of times. V is TRBV28 and J is TRBJ2-7, with 9 bases aligning to TRBD2. The V segment lost 5 bases and the J segment 4 bases; nucleotides outside the gene matches: 12. CDR3 size: 16 residues. Per germline, CDR1 MDHEN and CDR2 SYDVKM. The CDR3: CASSPDPSGTIYEQYF. The CDR3 DNA reads as TGTGCCAGCAGTCCGGATCCTAGCGGGACTATTTACGAGCAGTACTTC. The complete variable domain, with remaining parts taken from reference TRBV28 and TRBJ2-7, reads DVKVTQSSRYLVKRTGEKVFLECVQDMDHENMFWYRQDPGLGLRLIYFSYDVKMKEKGDIPEGYSVSREKKERFSLILESASTNQTSMYLCASSPDPSGTIYEQYFGPGTRLTVT.

The table lists this clonotype with a few counts. The V and J genes are TRBV9 and TRBJ2-1, with D possibly being TRBD2 (6 bases). The CDR3 is made up of 15 amino acids. V was shortened by 0 bases and J by 3 bases, with 10 bases between the two germline ends. In germline, CDR1 is SGDLS, CDR2 YYNGEE. Written as DNA, the CDR3 is TGTGCCAGCAGCGTAGGGGGAGGCGTCTACAATGAGCAGTTCTTC. Protein product: CASSVGGGVYNEQFF.

This clonotype showed up just a few times. The chain is built from TRBV28 and TRBJ1-1; TRBD1 agrees at 8 bases. This CDR3 has 16 residues. Germline CDR1 reads MDHEN; CDR2 reads SYDVKM. V trimming: 4 bases; J trimming: 3 bases; junction bases outside the gene matches: 10. CDR3 nucleotides: TGTGCCAGCAGTTCGGCAGGGGGCTTTTTGTACACTGAAGCTTTCTTT. Translating it yields CASSSAGGFLYTEAFF.

Note on this clonotype: This clone may be a read error of a much larger clone one base away. The rearrangement uses TRBV28 and TRBJ2-1; TRBD2 matches 10 bases. The CDR3 covers 16 residues. Germline V gene lookup returns CDR1 MDHEN and CDR2 SYDVKM. Unmatched junction bases numbered 9, after V lost 2 bases and J lost 8 bases. The DNA of the CDR3 is TGTGCCAGCAGTTTAGCTGGACTAGCGGAAATATATGAGCAGTTCTTC. This encodes CASSLAGLAEIYEQFF.

This clonotype was counted a few times. The chain combines TRBV4-2 with TRBJ2-5; D might be TRBD1 (6 bases). V lost 5 bases and J 0 bases, leaving 10 bases between the germline ends. This CDR3 region has 14 residues. Germline V gene data show CDR1 as LGHNA and CDR2 as YNFKEQ. The chain's CDR3 is CASSSEGDQETQYF. The CDR3 DNA reads as TGTGCCAGCAGCAGCGAGGGGGACCAAGAGACCCAGTACTTC.

This clonotype has ten or more counts. The rearrangement joins TRBV7-8 to TRBJ2-3; no firm D call. The CDR3 totals 12 residues. V gave up 1 base and J gave up 3 bases, with 2 bases separating them. Per germline, CDR1 SGHVS and CDR2 FQNEAQ. The CDR3, as DNA: TGTGCCAGCAGCTTAGGAACAGATACGCAGTATTTT. Amino acids: CASSLGTDTQYF. Together with reference TRBV7-8 and TRBJ2-3, the CDR3 gives the full variable domain: GAGVSQSPRYKVAKRGQDVALRCDPISGHVSLFWYQQALGQGPEFLTYFQNEAQLDKSGLPSDRFFAERPEGSVSTLKIQRTQQEDSAVYLCASSLGTDTQYFGPGTRLTVL.

This clonotype was recorded many times. This chain links TRBV20-1 with TRBJ2-7, with TRBD1 identical over 8 bases. V dropped 5 bases and J dropped 5; count of bases not matched to a gene: 14. Looked up from germline, CDR1 is DFQATT and CDR2 is SNEGSKA (reference sequence). The CDR3 extends over 15 amino acids. The CDR3 reads CSARRQGSWLNEQYF. As DNA, the CDR3 is TGCAGTGCTCGCAGACAGGGGTCATGGTTAAACGAGCAGTACTTC.

J is TRBJ2-5 and V is TRBV29-1; D call uncertain. Germline V gene data show CDR1 as SQVTM and CDR2 as ANQGSEA. Trimming stripped 6 bases from V and 4 bases from J, with 6 bases between. The CDR3 is made up of 10 amino acids. The CDR3: CSVRVETQYF. The DNA for the CDR3 is TGCAGCGTAAGGGTAGAGACCCAGTACTTC.